Listed here is a single T cell receptor beta chain. The antigen is not known. Primers for the PCR totalled 60 Vbeta and 13 Jbeta. The repertoire was sequenced with immunoSEQ multiplex PCR; TCRdb's copy has only in-frame clones and lacks some. Here the sample spans roughly 130,000 clones, around 75% being singletons. These data are taken from a study of cytomegalovirus exposure and HLA in healthy donors. V was shortened by 6 bases and J by 8 bases, with 11 bases between the two germline ends. CDR3 length equals 13 residues. Germline V gene lookup returns CDR1 MNHEY and CDR2 SMNVEV (reference sequence). Points from the study as a whole: Some V segments, including TRBV6-2 and TRBV6-3, were excluded as indistinguishable. The authors assumed roughly uniform sequencing depth across donors for presence/absence analyses.

The V and J genes are TRBV27 and TRBJ1-6; D remains unclear. The clonotype comes from a man aged 25 to 40 in good health and CMV-seronegative. Sequencing was carried out using PBMCs. This chain's CDR3 is CASRLEVDSPLHF. In DNA form, the CDR3 reads TGTGCCAGCAGACTTGAGGTCGATTCACCCCTCCACTTT.